Following are 2 T cell receptor beta chains from one sample sequenced in a study of T cell changes during pregnancy in multiple sclerosis. Sequencing used immunoSEQ multiplex PCR; TCRdb keeps in-frame clones, though not all of them. The data contain 37,000 or so clones, about 95% of them seen just once; the ten biggest clones take up about 1.7%. The material was peripheral blood, obtained in the third trimester of pregnancy. The receptors stem from a female donor with multiple sclerosis, enrolled in a pregnancy study.

The chain recombines TRBV7-9 with TRBJ1-1; D remains ambiguous. Germline V gene lookup returns CDR1 SEHNR and CDR2 FQNEAQ (reference sequence). The CDR3 has 13 residues. V lost 3 bases and J lost 0, with 5 bases in between. The CDR3 DNA sequence: TGTGCCAGCAGCTTCCCGGTGAACACTGAAGCTTTCTTT. Translating it yields CASSFPVNTEAFF.

V usage is TRBV29-1 and J usage is TRBJ1-1, with D tentatively TRBD1 (6 bases). CDR1 is SQVTM, CDR2 ANQGSEA, per germline. Trimming shortened V by 8 bases and J by 5 bases, and 21 bases separated the two germline ends. This CDR3 has 14 residues. In DNA, the CDR3 is TGCAGCCCTTGGCGGGGGGGGCGACGGACTGAAGCTTTCTTT. Translating gives CSPWRGGRRTEAFF.